The 4 T cell receptor beta chains below come from one sample, sequenced in a study of T-cell memory formation after mild COVID-19. In TCRdb, the 5' RACE reads were re-called with MiXCR into one record per CDR3 protein. The sample has approximately 190,000 distinct CDR3 sequences, around 19% seen once. Sequences were obtained from PBMCs or a T cell subset sorted from them (not recorded which). The receptors were sampled from an adult woman who had mild COVID-19 (a few samples of this study predate the infection). Cell type and time point are not known.

This clonotype was detected a few times. This chain connects TRBV7-6 to TRBJ1-4; D gene unclear. Looked up from germline, CDR1 is SGHVS and CDR2 is FNYEAQ. The CDR3 sequence is 15 residues long. Trimming cost V 0 bases and J 0 bases, with 5 bases left between them. CDR3 protein: CASSLATTTNEKLFF. In nucleotides, the CDR3 is TGTGCCAGCAGCTTAGCCACGACAACTAATGAAAAACTGTTTTTT.

Only a few counts were recorded for this clonotype. The chain joins TRBV24-1 to TRBJ2-3; the D gene is possibly TRBD1 (6 bases). There are 14 residues in the CDR3. Trimming took 5 bases from V and 6 from J, leaving 14 bases between them. Germline V gives CDR1 KGHDR, CDR2 SFDVKD. CDR3 coding DNA: TGTGCCACCAGTGCAAGAACAGGGACCGATACGCAGTATTTT. Translation gives CATSARTGTDTQYF.

The chain is built from TRBV6-2 or TRBV6-3 and TRBJ2-1; TRBD1 matches 8 bases. Germline CDR1 MNHEY, CDR2 SVGEGT. Trimming took 4 bases from V and 1 from J; bases not matched to a gene: 6. The CDR3 sequence is 16 residues long. The CDR3 DNA follows: TGTGCCAGCAGTTCCCGACAGGGGCCATCCTACAATGAGCAGTTCTTC. Translated, it gives CASSSRQGPSYNEQFF.

The chain joins TRBV20-1 to TRBJ1-5; D uncertain. V dropped 4 bases and J dropped 0 bases, with 16 bases sitting between them. The CDR3 has 16 residues. Germline CDR1 and CDR2: DFQATT and SNEGSKA (reference sequence). The CDR3 here is CSAIWRPGYSNQPQHF. CDR3 coding DNA: TGCAGTGCTATATGGCGGCCTGGATATAGCAATCAGCCCCAGCATTTT.